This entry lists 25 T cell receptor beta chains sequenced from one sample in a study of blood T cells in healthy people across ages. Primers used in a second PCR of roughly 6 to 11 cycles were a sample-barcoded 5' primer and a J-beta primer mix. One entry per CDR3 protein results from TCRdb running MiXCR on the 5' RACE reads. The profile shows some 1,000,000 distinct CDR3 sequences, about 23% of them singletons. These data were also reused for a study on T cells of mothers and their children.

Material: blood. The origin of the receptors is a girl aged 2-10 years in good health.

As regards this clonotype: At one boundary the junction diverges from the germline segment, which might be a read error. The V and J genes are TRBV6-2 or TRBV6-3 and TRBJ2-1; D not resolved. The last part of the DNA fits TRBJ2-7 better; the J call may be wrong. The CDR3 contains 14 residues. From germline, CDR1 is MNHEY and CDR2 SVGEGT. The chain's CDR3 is CTSSYFRMGAEQYF. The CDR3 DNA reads TGCACCAGCAGTTACTTTCGGATGGGTGCAGAGCAGTACTTC.

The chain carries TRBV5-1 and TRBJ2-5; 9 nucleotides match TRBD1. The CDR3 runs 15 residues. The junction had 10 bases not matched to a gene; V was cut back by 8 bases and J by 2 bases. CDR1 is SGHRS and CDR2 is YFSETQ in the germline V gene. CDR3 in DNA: TGCGCCAGTTCGAGACGGACAGGGGTTCAAGAGACCCAGTACTTC. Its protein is CASSRRTGVQETQYF.

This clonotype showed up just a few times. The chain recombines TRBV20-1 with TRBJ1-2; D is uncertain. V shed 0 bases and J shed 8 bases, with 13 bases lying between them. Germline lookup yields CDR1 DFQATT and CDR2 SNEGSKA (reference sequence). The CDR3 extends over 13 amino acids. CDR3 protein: CSARDPADGGYTF. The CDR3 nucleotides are TGCAGTGCTAGAGATCCCGCCGATGGAGGCTACACCTTC.

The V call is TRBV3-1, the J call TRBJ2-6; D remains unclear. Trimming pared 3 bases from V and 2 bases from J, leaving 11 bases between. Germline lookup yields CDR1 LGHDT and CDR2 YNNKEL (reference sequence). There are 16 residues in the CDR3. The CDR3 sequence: CASSHGALTGANVLTF. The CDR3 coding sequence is TGTGCCAGCAGCCACGGAGCATTAACTGGGGCCAACGTCCTGACTTTC.

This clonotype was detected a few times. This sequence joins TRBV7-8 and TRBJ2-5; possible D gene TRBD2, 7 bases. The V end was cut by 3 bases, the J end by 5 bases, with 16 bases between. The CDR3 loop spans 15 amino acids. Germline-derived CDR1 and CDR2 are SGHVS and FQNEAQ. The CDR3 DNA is TGTGCCAGCAGCTTCACGGGGAGGGACACTGAGACCCAGTACTTC. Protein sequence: CASSFTGRDTETQYF.

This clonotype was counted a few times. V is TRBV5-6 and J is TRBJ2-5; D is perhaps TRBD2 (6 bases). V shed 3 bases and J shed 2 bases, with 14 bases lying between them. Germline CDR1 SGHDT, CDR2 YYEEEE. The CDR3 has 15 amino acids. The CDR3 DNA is TGTGCCAGCAGCTGGGGTCTTGGGGGGCAAGAGACCCAGTACTTC. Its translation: CASSWGLGGQETQYF.

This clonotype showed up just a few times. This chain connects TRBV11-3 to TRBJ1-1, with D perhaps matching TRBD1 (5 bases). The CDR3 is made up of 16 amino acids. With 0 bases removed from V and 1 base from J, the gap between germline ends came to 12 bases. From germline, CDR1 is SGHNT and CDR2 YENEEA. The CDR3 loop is CASSLDLRGRNTEAFF. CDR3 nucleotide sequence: TGTGCCAGCAGCTTAGATCTGCGGGGGAGGAACACTGAAGCTTTCTTT.

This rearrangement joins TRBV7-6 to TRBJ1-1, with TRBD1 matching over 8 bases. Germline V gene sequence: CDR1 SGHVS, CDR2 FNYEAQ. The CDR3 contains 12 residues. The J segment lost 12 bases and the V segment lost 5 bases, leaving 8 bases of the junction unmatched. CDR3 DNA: TGTGCCAGCAGCCCTCGGACAGGGAAGACTTTCTTT. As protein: CASSPRTGKTFF.

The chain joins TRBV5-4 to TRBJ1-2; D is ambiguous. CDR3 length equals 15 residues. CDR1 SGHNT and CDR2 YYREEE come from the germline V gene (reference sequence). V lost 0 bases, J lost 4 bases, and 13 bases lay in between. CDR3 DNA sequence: TGTGCCAGCAGCTTGGTGGACCGGGGTCTCTATGGCTACACCTTC. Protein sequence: CASSLVDRGLYGYTF.

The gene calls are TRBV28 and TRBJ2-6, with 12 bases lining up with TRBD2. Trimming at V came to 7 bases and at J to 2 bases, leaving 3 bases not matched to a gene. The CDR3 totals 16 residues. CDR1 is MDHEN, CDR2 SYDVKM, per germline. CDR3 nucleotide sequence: TGTGCCAGCACCCTAGCGGGAGGGCCTGGGGCCAACGTCCTGACTTTC. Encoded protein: CASTLAGGPGANVLTF.

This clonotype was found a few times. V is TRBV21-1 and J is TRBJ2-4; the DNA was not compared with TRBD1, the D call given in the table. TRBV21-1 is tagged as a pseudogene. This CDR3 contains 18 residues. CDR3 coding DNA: TGTGCCAGCAGCAAAGCAAGAAAGGGGGACAGGGGGCTTACCATTCAGTACTTC. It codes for CASSKARKGDRGLTIQYF.

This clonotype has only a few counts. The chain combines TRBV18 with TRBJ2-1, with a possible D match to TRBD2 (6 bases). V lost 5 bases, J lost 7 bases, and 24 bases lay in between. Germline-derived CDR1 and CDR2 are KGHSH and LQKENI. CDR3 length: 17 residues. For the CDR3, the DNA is TGTGCCAGCTCATCTAAACCTACCGGGACTCGGGGAAATGAGCAGTTCTTC. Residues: CASSSKPTGTRGNEQFF.

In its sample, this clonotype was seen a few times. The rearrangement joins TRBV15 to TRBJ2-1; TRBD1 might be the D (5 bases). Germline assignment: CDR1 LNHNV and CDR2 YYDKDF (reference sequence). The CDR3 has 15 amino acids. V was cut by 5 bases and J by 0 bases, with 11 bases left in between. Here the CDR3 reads CATSWGASSYNEQFF. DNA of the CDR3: TGTGCCACCAGCTGGGGCGCGAGCTCCTACAATGAGCAGTTCTTC. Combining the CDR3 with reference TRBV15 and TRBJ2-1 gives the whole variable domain DAMVIQNPRYQVTQFGKPVTLSCSQTLNHNVMYWYQQKSSQAPKLLFHYYDKDFNNEADTPDNFQSRRPNTSFCFLDIRSPGLGDTAMYLCATSWGASSYNEQFFGPGTRLTVL.

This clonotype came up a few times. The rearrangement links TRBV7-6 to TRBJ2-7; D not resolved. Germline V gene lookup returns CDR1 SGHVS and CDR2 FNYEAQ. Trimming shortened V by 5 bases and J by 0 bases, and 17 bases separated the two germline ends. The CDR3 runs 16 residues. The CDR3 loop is CASSTQTDFSSYEQYF. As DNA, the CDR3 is TGTGCCAGCAGCACTCAGACCGACTTTAGCTCCTACGAGCAGTACTTC.

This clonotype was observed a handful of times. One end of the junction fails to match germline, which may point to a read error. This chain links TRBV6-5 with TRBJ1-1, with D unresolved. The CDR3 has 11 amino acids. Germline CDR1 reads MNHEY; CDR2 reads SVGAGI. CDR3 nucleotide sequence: TGTGCCAGCACAAGCAACACTGAAGTTTTCTTT. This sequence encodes CASTSNTEVFF.

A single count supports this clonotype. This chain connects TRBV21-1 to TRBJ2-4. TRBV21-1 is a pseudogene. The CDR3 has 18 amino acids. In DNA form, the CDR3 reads TGTGCCAGCAGCAGGAAACTACAAGTTGTCCTAGCCAAAAACATTCAGTACTTC. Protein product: CASSRKLQVVLAKNIQYF.

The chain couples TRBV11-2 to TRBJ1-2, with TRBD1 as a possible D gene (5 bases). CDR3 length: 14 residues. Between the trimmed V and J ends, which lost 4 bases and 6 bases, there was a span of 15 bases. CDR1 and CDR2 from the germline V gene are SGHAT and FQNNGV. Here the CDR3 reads CASSSGPAEDGYTF. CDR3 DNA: TGTGCCAGCAGCTCAGGGCCCGCCGAGGATGGCTACACCTTC. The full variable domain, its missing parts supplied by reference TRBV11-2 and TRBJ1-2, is EAGVAQSPRYKIIEKRQSVAFWCNPISGHATLYWYQQILGQGPKLLIQFQNNGVVDDSQLPKDRFSAERLKGVDSTLKIQPAKLEDSAVYLCASSSGPAEDGYTFGSGTRLTVV.

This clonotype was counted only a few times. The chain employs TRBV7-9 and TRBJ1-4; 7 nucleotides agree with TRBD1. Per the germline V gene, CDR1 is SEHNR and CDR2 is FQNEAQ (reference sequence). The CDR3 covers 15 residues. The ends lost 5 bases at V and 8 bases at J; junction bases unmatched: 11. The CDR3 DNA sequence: TGTGCCAGCAGCCCACCGCCAGGGGGACAGGAAAAACTGTTTTTT. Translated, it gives CASSPPPGGQEKLFF.

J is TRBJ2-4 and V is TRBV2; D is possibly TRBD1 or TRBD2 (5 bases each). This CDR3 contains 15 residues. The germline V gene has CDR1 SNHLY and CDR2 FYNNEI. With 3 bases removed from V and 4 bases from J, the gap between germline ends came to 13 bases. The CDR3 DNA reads TGTGCCAGCAGTGATTTAGGGACCTTAAAAAACATTCAGTACTTC. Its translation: CASSDLGTLKNIQYF. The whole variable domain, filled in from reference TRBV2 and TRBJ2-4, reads EPEVTQTPSHQVTQMGQEVILRCVPISNHLYFYWYRQILGQKVEFLVSFYNNEISEKSEIFDDQFSVERPDGSNFTLKIRSTKLEDSAMYFCASSDLGTLKNIQYFGAGTRLSVL.

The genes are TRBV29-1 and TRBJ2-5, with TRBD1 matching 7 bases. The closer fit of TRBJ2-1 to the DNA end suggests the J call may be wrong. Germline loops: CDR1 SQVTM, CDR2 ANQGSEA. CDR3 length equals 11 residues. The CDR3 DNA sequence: TGCAGCGTTGATAGGGGGCTTGAGCAGTTCTTC. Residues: CSVDRGLEQFF.

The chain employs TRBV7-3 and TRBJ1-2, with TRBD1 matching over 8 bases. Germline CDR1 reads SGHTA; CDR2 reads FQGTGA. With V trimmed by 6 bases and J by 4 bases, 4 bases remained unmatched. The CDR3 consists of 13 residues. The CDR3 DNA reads TGTGCCAGCAGTCGGACAGGGCTCTATGGCTACACCTTC. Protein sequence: CASSRTGLYGYTF.

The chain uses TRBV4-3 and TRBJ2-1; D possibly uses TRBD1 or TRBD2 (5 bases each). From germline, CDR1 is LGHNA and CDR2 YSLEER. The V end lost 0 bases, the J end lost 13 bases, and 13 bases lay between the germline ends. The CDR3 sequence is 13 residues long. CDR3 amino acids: CASSQDGGDPQFF. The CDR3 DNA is TGCGCCAGCAGCCAAGATGGTGGGGACCCACAGTTCTTC.

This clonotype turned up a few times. CDR3 coding DNA: TGTGCCAGCCACGGGGGAGGGAGGGAGACCCAGTACTTC. This sequence encodes CASHGGGRETQYF. This chain joins TRBV7-8 and TRBJ2-5, with TRBD2 matching 7 bases. This CDR3 spans 13 amino acids. The germline V gene has CDR1 SGHVS and CDR2 FQNEAQ. Trimming cost V 8 bases and J 5 bases; bases outside gene matches: 8.

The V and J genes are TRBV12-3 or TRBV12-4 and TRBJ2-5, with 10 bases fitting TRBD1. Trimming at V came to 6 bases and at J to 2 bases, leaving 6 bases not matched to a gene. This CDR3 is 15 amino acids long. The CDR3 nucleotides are TGTGCCAGCAGAGTCGGGACAGGGGTGCAAGAGACCCAGTACTTC. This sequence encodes CASRVGTGVQETQYF.

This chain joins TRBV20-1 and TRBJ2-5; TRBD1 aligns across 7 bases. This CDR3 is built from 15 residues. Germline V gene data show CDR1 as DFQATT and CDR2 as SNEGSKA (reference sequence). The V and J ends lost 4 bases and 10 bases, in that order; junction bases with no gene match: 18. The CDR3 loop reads CSANRGPSPGHDQYF. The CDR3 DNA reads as TGCAGTGCTAACAGGGGTCCATCTCCAGGACATGACCAGTACTTC.